The 10 T cell receptor beta chains below were found in one sample sequenced in a study of T cell repertoires in cytomegalovirus infection. TCRdb passed the reads through MiXCR, listing each CDR3 protein once. The table records roughly 600,000 distinct CDR3 sequences, more than 20% of them present only once. The sample comprised CD8+ T cells from PBMCs. The receptors were sampled from a human donor in good health (CMV status not recorded). Some clones in this sample may be carry-over from other donors' samples.

This clonotype turned up a few times. Since a much larger clone is just one base distant, this may be a read error. The CDR3 DNA reads as TGTGCCAGCAGTTTTGGACTAGCGGCCTACAATGAGCAGTTCTTC. Translating it yields CASSFGLAAYNEQFF. The chain employs TRBV27 and TRBJ2-1; 10 bases agree with TRBD2. This CDR3 has 15 residues. V lost 3 bases and J lost 2; bases outside the gene matches: 1. Germline values: CDR1 MNHEY, CDR2 SMNVEV (reference sequence).

CDR3 residues: CASNPRQGSGANVLTF. CDR3 sequence (DNA): TGTGCCAGCAACCCGAGACAGGGTTCTGGGGCCAACGTCCTGACTTTC. V usage is TRBV27 and J usage is TRBJ2-6, with 7 positions matching TRBD1. From germline, CDR1 is MNHEY and CDR2 SMNVEV (reference sequence). J lost 1 base, V lost 7 bases, and 7 bases had no gene match. The CDR3 is made up of 16 amino acids.

The chain joins TRBV27 to TRBJ2-1, with a tentative D call TRBD2 (6 bases). Germline assignment: CDR1 MNHEY and CDR2 SMNVEV (reference sequence). V shed 2 bases and J shed 8 bases, with 10 bases lying between them. The CDR3 loop spans 13 amino acids. In nucleotides, the CDR3 is TGTGCCAGCAGTTTACCCGGGAGCTATGAGCAGTTCTTC. As protein: CASSLPGSYEQFF.

The rearrangement links TRBV7-9 to TRBJ2-1; D might be TRBD1 (5 bases). Trimming left V 4 bases short and J 12 bases short, with 13 bases between. The CDR3 totals 12 residues. Germline-derived CDR1 and CDR2 are SEHNR and FQNEAQ (reference sequence). The CDR3 loop is CASSSLRGSQFF. The CDR3 DNA is TGTGCCAGCAGCTCCCTTAGGGGATCGCAGTTCTTC.

About this clonotype itself: Compared with germline, one end of the junction differs, possibly owing to a read error. The chain is built from TRBV7-3 and TRBJ1-1; perhaps TRBD1 as D (6 bases). The CDR3 loop spans 15 amino acids. The V gene's germline CDR1 is SGHTA and CDR2 FQGTGA. CDR3 protein: CAGSSNRVRNTEAFF. The CDR3 region has the DNA TGTGCCGGCAGCTCCAACAGGGTGAGGAACACTGAAGCTTTCTTT.

J is TRBJ1-1 and V is TRBV6-2 or TRBV6-3, with 7 nucleotides matching TRBD1. Germline-derived CDR1 and CDR2 are MNHEY and SVGEGT. J lost 0 bases, V lost 6 bases, and 4 bases had no gene match. The CDR3 extends over 14 amino acids. The CDR3 nucleotides are TGTGCCAGCAGGTGGGACAGCATGAACACTGAAGCTTTCTTT. Its protein is CASRWDSMNTEAFF.

The table lists this clonotype with a few counts. This rearrangement joins TRBV10-3 to TRBJ2-2, with D possibly being TRBD1 or TRBD2 (5 bases each). Per germline, CDR1 ENHRY and CDR2 SYGVKD. V lost 11 bases and J 6 bases, leaving 22 bases between the germline ends. The CDR3 consists of 15 residues. Here the CDR3 reads CASLSGRGKPGELFF. CDR3 DNA sequence: TGTGCCTCTCTGTCGGGGCGAGGGAAGCCCGGGGAGCTGTTTTTT.

This clonotype was picked up many times. The chain combines TRBV7-6 with TRBJ1-1, with 8 bases matching TRBD1. In germline, CDR1 is SGHVS, CDR2 FNYEAQ. V lost 0 bases and J lost 3; bases outside the gene matches: 6. This CDR3 spans 16 amino acids. For the CDR3, the DNA is TGTGCCAGCAGCTTAGCCCCCCCGGACAGGGACACTGAAGCTTTCTTT. This sequence encodes CASSLAPPDRDTEAFF.

The rearrangement links TRBV13 to TRBJ2-7, with a tentative D call TRBD2 (5 bases). V lost 5 bases to trimming and J lost 1 base, with 12 bases between them. Germline lookup yields CDR1 PRHDT and CDR2 FYEKMQ (reference sequence). This CDR3 has 14 amino acids. CDR3 DNA sequence: TGTGCCAGCAGCCTCGCTAGGAGGTCCTACGAGCAGTACGTC. Its protein product is CASSLARRSYEQYV.

This clonotype has a count of ten or more. The V and J genes are TRBV28 and TRBJ2-3; 9 nucleotides match TRBD2. This CDR3 is 15 amino acids long. Germline V CDR1 and CDR2: MDHEN, SYDVKM. V lost 3 bases to trimming and J lost 5 bases; unmatched junction nucleotides: 6. The CDR3 is CASSFLAGAKDTQYF. Written as DNA, the CDR3 is TGTGCCAGCAGTTTTTTAGCGGGGGCGAAAGATACGCAGTATTTT.